The next 25 T cell receptor beta chains were all read from a single sample in a study of blood T cell repertoires in COVID-19. This table comes from immunoSEQ multiplex PCR, and its TCRdb copy is limited to in-frame clones, with some not included. This sample yields approximately 150,000 clones, of which 85% to 90% are seen a single time; roughly 12% belongs to the top ten. Sequenced material: PBMCs or T cells enriched from blood (not recorded which). The origin of the receptors is a man between 60 and 75 years old who had recovered from COVID-19.

The chain joins TRBV28 to TRBJ1-1; 10 bases map to TRBD1. The CDR3 runs 16 residues. With 4 bases clipped from V and 5 bases from J, the junction kept 10 bases outside the gene matches. CDR1 is MDHEN, CDR2 SYDVKM, per germline. The CDR3 loop reads CASSSPRGQGGTEAFF. For the CDR3, the DNA is TGTGCCAGCAGTTCTCCACGAGGACAGGGGGGGACTGAAGCTTTCTTT.

The chain has TRBV30 and TRBJ1-6; 9 bases are a match to TRBD1. Germline V gives CDR1 GTSNPN, CDR2 SVGIG (reference sequence). V lost 2 bases to trimming and J lost 7 bases; unmatched junction nucleotides: 3. The CDR3 is made up of 14 amino acids. The DNA for the CDR3 is TGTGCCTGGAGTTCGGACAGGGGAAATTCACCCCTCCACTTT. It is translated as CAWSSDRGNSPLHF. The complete variable domain, with remaining parts taken from reference TRBV30 and TRBJ1-6, reads SQTIHQWPATLVQPVGSPLSLECTVEGTSNPNLYWYRQAAGRGLQLLFYSVGIGQISSEVPQNLSASRPQDRQFILSSKKLLLSDSGFYLCAWSSDRGNSPLHFGNGTRLTVT.

This chain joins TRBV28 and TRBJ1-4; D is perhaps TRBD1 (6 bases). The CDR3 is 16 residues long. The germline V gene has CDR1 MDHEN and CDR2 SYDVKM. V was pared by 3 bases and J by 4 bases, with 15 bases between. The CDR3 is CASSLSRGLSNEKLFF. The CDR3 bases are TGTGCCAGCAGTTTGTCCAGGGGTCTCAGTAATGAAAAACTGTTTTTT.

This chain joins TRBV4-1 and TRBJ1-6, with 10 positions matching TRBD1. Germline-derived CDR1 and CDR2 are MGHRA and YSYEKL. The CDR3 is 17 amino acids. Losses at the gene ends were 1 base for V and 9 bases for J; bases not matched to a gene: 9. The DNA for the CDR3 is TGCGCCAGCAGCCAAGTAGCAGGGACAGGGGAAGGTTCACCCCTCCACTTT. Its translation: CASSQVAGTGEGSPLHF.

The chain recombines TRBV5-1 with TRBJ2-5; 7 bases agree with TRBD1. V gave up 0 bases and J gave up 1 base; unmatched junction bases: 15. Germline loops: CDR1 SGHRS, CDR2 YFSETQ. The CDR3 runs to 19 residues. CDR3 protein: CASSLAPPVTGALQETQYF. The CDR3 nucleotides are TGCGCCAGCAGCTTGGCCCCGCCCGTTACAGGGGCCCTCCAAGAGACCCAGTACTTC.

V usage is TRBV21-1 and J usage is TRBJ2-1; TRBD2, the table's D call, was not compared with the DNA. TRBV21-1 is tagged as a pseudogene. The CDR3 contains 14 residues. CDR3 sequence (DNA): TGTGCCAGCAGCTACCCTAGCGGGGATAATGAGCAGTTCTTC. This codes for CASSYPSGDNEQFF.

In its sample, this clone was seen a few times. The rearrangement links TRBV15 to TRBJ1-2, with TRBD1 as a possible D gene (5 bases). This CDR3 contains 14 residues. The germline V gene has CDR1 LNHNV and CDR2 YYDKDF (reference sequence). Trimming took off 0 bases at V and 4 bases at J, with 9 bases between the two ends. CDR3 DNA: TGTGCCACCAGCAGAGAGTTGGGGGGCTATGGCTACACCTTC. Translation: CATSRELGGYGYTF.

This clone was seen a handful of times. J is TRBJ1-2 and V is TRBV28, with TRBD1 identical over 7 bases. The V segment lost 2 bases and the J segment 7 bases; nucleotides outside the gene matches: 13. This CDR3 contains 16 residues. Per germline, CDR1 MDHEN and CDR2 SYDVKM. The CDR3 loop reads CASSLSSGGGVRGYTF. CDR3 coding DNA: TGTGCCAGCAGTTTAAGTTCAGGAGGGGGCGTACGTGGCTACACCTTC.

V gene TRBV6-5 combines with J gene TRBJ2-1; D unclear. Germline-derived CDR1 and CDR2 are MNHEY and SVGAGI. The CDR3 totals 13 residues. V dropped 1 base and J dropped 5 bases, with 6 bases sitting between them. CDR3 DNA: TGTGCCAGCAGTTACTGGCCAAACAATGAGCAGTTCTTC. This gives the protein CASSYWPNNEQFF.

This chain uses TRBV4-1 with TRBJ1-6, with TRBD1 matching 7 bases. Trimming cost V 3 bases and J 7 bases; bases outside gene matches: 9. This CDR3 contains 16 residues. Germline assignment: CDR1 MGHRA and CDR2 YSYEKL. The CDR3 nucleotides read TGCGCCAGCAGCCAGACTTCCGGGACAGAGAATTCACCCCTCCACTTT. It codes for CASSQTSGTENSPLHF.

This sequence joins TRBV14 and TRBJ1-5, with D tentatively TRBD1 (5 bases). CDR1 and CDR2 from the germline V gene are SGHDN and FVKESK. This CDR3 spans 13 amino acids. The V end was cut by 2 bases, the J end by 7 bases, with 9 bases between. The CDR3 DNA reads TGTGCCAGCAGCCAAACGAGGACACAGCCCCAGCATTTT. Encoded protein: CASSQTRTQPQHF.

This chain connects TRBV18 to TRBJ1-1, with 7 bases lining up with TRBD1. The V and J ends lost 5 bases and 6 bases, in that order; junction bases with no gene match: 9. CDR3 length: 14 amino acids. Germline V gene sequence: CDR1 KGHSH, CDR2 LQKENI. In DNA form, the CDR3 reads TGTGCCAGCTCATTTGAACCCGGGACAGCTGAAGCTTTCTTT. The encoded protein is CASSFEPGTAEAFF.

The chain joins TRBV4-2 to TRBJ1-3; D remains ambiguous. The CDR3 is 13 amino acids. V was cut by 10 bases and J by 0 bases, with 10 bases left in between. From germline, CDR1 is LGHNA and CDR2 YNFKEQ. The CDR3 protein is CATSQSSGNTIYF. As DNA, the CDR3 is TGTGCCACCTCACAAAGCTCTGGAAACACCATATATTTT.

The genes are TRBV12-3 or TRBV12-4 and TRBJ2-1, with D unresolved. The V and J ends lost 1 base and 9 bases respectively, with 10 bases between them. This CDR3 spans 13 amino acids. The CDR3 sequence is CASSLGLVGEQFF. CDR3 DNA sequence: TGTGCCAGCAGTTTAGGTCTCGTCGGTGAGCAGTTCTTC.

This chain joins TRBV15 and TRBJ1-2, with 9 positions matching TRBD1. Trimming took 3 bases from V and 8 from J; bases not matched to a gene: 7. The CDR3 runs to 14 residues. The germline CDR1 and CDR2 sequences are LNHNV and YYDKDF (reference sequence). The CDR3 sequence: CATSRRRTGDGYTF. CDR3 nucleotide sequence: TGTGCCACCAGCAGGAGAAGGACAGGGGACGGCTACACCTTC.

The J gene is TRBJ1-1, the V gene TRBV2, with D possibly TRBD1 on 6 matching bases. Trimming removed 2 bases from V and 6 bases from J, with 10 bases in between. Germline CDR1 and CDR2: SNHLY and FYNNEI. The CDR3 contains 13 residues. The CDR3 is CASSETGSSEAFF. The CDR3, as DNA: TGTGCCAGCAGTGAAACAGGGTCCTCTGAAGCTTTCTTT.

The chain links TRBV7-8 to TRBJ1-2, with TRBD1 identical over 10 bases. Germline values: CDR1 SGHVS, CDR2 FQNEAQ. The CDR3 has 15 amino acids. V lost 4 bases, J lost 4 bases, and 6 bases stayed unmatched. The chain's CDR3 is CASSWDRGGFYGYTF. The CDR3 region has the DNA TGTGCCAGCAGCTGGGACAGGGGAGGGTTCTATGGCTACACCTTC.

This clone was found a few times. The rearrangement uses TRBV6-5 and TRBJ2-7, with 7 bases lining up with TRBD2. CDR3 length: 16 residues. The V gene end was trimmed by 0 bases and the J gene end by 5 bases; junction bases not matched to a gene: 10. In germline, CDR1 is MNHEY, CDR2 SVGAGI. CDR3 nucleotide sequence: TGTGCCAGCAGTTACTCGTTTGACCGGGGAGGGGACGAGCAGTACTTC. Its protein product is CASSYSFDRGGDEQYF.

The chain has TRBV10-2 and TRBJ2-7, with D perhaps matching TRBD1 (5 bases). V dropped 9 bases and J dropped 5 bases, with 17 bases sitting between them. The CDR3 loop spans 13 amino acids. Germline V CDR1 and CDR2: WSHSY, SAAADI. As DNA, the CDR3 is TGCGCCAGTCAGGGATCGTTGGGGCACGAGCAGTACTTC. Its translation is CASQGSLGHEQYF.

The chain employs TRBV2 and TRBJ2-5; tentatively, D is TRBD2 (6 bases). V gave up 4 bases and J gave up 2 bases, with 14 bases separating them. There are 15 residues in the CDR3. Germline CDR1 is SNHLY and CDR2 is FYNNEI. The CDR3 sequence is CASSGLRDLQETQYF. CDR3 coding DNA: TGTGCCAGCAGTGGCCTCCGGGACTTGCAAGAGACCCAGTACTTC.

The chain combines TRBV11-1 with TRBJ1-2, with no clear D. The CDR3 is made up of 12 amino acids. Looked up from germline, CDR1 is SGHAT and CDR2 is FQDESV (reference sequence). V gave up 3 bases and J gave up 8 bases, with 10 bases separating them. The CDR3 bases are TGTGCCAGCAGCTTCTCGGGGAGCGGCTACACCTTC. Encoded protein: CASSFSGSGYTF.

The rearrangement links TRBV7-8 to TRBJ1-4; no clear D. The CDR3 is made up of 12 amino acids. Germline V gives CDR1 SGHVS, CDR2 FQNEAQ. V dropped 1 base and J dropped 8 bases, with 5 bases sitting between them. CDR3 residues: CASSLEPEKLFF. CDR3 nucleotides: TGTGCCAGCAGCTTAGAGCCGGAAAAACTGTTTTTT.

There are a few counts of this clone. The gene calls are TRBV6-1 and TRBJ1-5; 7 nucleotides align to TRBD1. CDR1 MNHNS and CDR2 SASEGT come from the germline V gene. V lost 0 bases and J lost 6; bases outside the gene matches: 11. This CDR3 comprises 17 residues. The CDR3 nucleotides are TGTGCCAGCAGTGAAGCAATTCTGAGACAGGGCAGTCAGCCCCAGCATTTT. Protein: CASSEAILRQGSQPQHF.

This clone was seen only a few times. CDR3 in DNA: TGTGCCAGCAGTGTCGGACTAGCGGGGTACAATGAGCAGTTCTTC. This translates into CASSVGLAGYNEQFF. The chain links TRBV2 to TRBJ2-1; 12 nucleotides line up with TRBD2. The CDR3 is 15 amino acids. V lost 4 bases to trimming and J lost 4 bases; unmatched junction nucleotides: 2. CDR1 is SNHLY, CDR2 FYNNEI, per germline.

This sequence joins TRBV11-2 and TRBJ2-5; TRBD1 aligns across 7 bases. The CDR3 covers 15 residues. With 5 bases clipped from V and 5 bases from J, the junction kept 11 bases outside the gene matches. CDR1 SGHAT and CDR2 FQNNGV come from the germline V gene. The CDR3 region is CASSQGTENWETQYF. The CDR3 DNA is TGTGCCAGCAGCCAAGGGACAGAGAATTGGGAGACCCAGTACTTC.